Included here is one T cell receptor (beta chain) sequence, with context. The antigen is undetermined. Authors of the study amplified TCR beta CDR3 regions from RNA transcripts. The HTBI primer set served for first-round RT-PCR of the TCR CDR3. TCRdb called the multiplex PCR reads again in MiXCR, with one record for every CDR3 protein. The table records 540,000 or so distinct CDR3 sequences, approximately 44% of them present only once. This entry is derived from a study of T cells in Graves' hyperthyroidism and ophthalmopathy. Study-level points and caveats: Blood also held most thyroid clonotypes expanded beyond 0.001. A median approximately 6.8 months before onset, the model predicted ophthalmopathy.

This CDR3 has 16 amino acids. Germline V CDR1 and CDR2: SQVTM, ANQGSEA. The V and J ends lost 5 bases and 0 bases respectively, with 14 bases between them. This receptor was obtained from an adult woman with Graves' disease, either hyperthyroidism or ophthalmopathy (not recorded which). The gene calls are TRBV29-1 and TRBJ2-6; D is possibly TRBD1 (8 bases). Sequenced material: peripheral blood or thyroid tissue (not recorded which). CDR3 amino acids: CSVLQGGHSGANVLTF. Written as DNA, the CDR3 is TGCAGCGTTCTACAGGGGGGGCACTCTGGGGCCAACGTCCTGACTTTC.